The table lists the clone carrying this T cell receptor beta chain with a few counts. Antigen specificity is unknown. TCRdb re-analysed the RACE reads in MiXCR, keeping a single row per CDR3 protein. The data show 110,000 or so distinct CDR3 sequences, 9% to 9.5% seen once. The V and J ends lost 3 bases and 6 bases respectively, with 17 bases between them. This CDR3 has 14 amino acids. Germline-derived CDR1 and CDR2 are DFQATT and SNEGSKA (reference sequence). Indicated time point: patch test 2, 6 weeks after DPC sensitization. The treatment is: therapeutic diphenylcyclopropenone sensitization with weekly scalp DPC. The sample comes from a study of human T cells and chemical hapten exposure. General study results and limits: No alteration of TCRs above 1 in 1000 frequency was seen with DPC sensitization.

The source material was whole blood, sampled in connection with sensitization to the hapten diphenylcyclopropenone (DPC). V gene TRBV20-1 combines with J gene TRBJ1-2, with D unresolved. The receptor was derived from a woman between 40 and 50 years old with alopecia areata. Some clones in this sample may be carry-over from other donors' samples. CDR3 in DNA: TGCAGTGCTAGTAGATCATCCGAGGGCCATGGCTACACCTTC. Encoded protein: CSASRSSEGHGYTF.